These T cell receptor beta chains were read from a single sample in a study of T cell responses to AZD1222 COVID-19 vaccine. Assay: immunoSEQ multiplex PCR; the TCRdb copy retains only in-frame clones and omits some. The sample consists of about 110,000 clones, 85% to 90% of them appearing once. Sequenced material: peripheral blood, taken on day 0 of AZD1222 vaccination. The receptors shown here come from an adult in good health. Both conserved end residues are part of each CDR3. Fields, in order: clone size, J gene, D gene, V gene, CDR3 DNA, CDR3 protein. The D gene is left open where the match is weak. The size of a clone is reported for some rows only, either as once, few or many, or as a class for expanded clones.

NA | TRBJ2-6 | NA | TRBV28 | TGTGCCAGCGTCTCCGAGAGCTCTGGGGCCAACGTCCTGACTTTC | CASVSESSGANVLTF
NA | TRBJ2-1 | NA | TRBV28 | TGTGCCAGCAGTTTAAGAGAGAACAATGAGCAGTTCTTC | CASSLRENNEQFF
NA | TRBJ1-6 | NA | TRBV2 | TGTGCCAGCAGGCAGAATAATTCACCCCTCCACTTT | CASRQNNSPLHF
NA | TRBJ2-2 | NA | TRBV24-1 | TGTGCCACCAGTTTGAATGCGGAGACCGGGGAGCTGTTTTTT | CATSLNAETGELFF
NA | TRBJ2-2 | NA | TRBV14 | TGTGCCAGCAGCCAAGAGGGGCTAACTAGCTCCGACACCGGGGAGCTGTTTTTT | CASSQEGLTSSDTGELFF
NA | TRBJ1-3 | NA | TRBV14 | TGTGCCAGCAGCCAAGACTCCGCAGGTTCTGGAAACACCATATATTTT | CASSQDSAGSGNTIYF
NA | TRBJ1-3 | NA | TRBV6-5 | TGTGCCAGCAGTTACGGGGAATCTGGAAACACCATATATTTT | CASSYGESGNTIYF
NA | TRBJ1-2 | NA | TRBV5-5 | TGTGCCAGCAGCCTGAATCAGGGCCCCCTTGGCTACACCTTC | CASSLNQGPLGYTF
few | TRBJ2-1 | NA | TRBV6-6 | TGTGCCAGCAGTCGCCGCCTGACTGTGGGAGGCCGCTATTTTAGCTCCTACAATGAGCAGTTCTTC | CASSRRLTVGGRYFSSYNEQFF
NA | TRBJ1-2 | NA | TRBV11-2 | TGTGCCAGCAGCTTCCCGGGGGCGATTAACTATGGCTACACCTTC | CASSFPGAINYGYTF
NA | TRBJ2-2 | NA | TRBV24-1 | TGTGCCACCAGCGATTTAGGGACGAACACCGGGGAGCTGTTTTTT | CATSDLGTNTGELFF
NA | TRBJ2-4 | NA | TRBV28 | TGTGCCAGCAGTTTAGGACAGATAAACATTCAGTACTTC | CASSLGQINIQYF
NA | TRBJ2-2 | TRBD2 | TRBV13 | TGTGCCAGCACCGTATTCCTAGGGACTAGCGGGATCGGCACCGGGGAGCTGTTTTTT | CASTVFLGTSGIGTGELFF
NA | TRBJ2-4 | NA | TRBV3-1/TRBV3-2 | TGTGCCAGCAGCCAATACGTGGAGATTCAGTACTTC | CASSQYVEIQYF
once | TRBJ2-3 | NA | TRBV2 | TGTGCCAGCACGGCGGGCGCCCCCCCAGATACGCAGTATTTT | CASTAGAPPDTQYF
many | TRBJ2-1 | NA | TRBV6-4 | TGTGCCAGCAGTGACTCGTCCGGGTCCTACAATGAGCAGTTCTTC | CASSDSSGSYNEQFF
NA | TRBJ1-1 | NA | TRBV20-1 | TGCAGTGCTAGTAGCCGTAAGAACACTGAAGCTTTCTTT | CSASSRKNTEAFF
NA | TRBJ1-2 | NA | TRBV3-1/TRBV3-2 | TGTGCCAGCAGAGACGGCTATGGCTACACCTTC | CASRDGYGYTF
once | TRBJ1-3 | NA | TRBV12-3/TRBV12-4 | TGTGCCAGCAGTTTGGGAAACACCATATATTTT | CASSLGNTIYF
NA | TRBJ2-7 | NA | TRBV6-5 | TGTGCCAGCCAGCGGCGCGACTCTAGCTCCTACGAGCAGTACTTC | CASQRRDSSSYEQYF
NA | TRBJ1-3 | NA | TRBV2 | TGTGCCAGCAGTGAAGCAGGGTCCGGAAACACCATATATTTT | CASSEAGSGNTIYF
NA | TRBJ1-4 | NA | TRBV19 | TGTGCCAGTAAGGACCGACGGGGAAATGAAAAACTGTTTTTT | CASKDRRGNEKLFF
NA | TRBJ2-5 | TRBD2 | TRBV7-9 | TGTGCCAGCCGAAGGAGTCCTAGCGGTGAAGAGACCCAGTACTTC | CASRRSPSGEETQYF